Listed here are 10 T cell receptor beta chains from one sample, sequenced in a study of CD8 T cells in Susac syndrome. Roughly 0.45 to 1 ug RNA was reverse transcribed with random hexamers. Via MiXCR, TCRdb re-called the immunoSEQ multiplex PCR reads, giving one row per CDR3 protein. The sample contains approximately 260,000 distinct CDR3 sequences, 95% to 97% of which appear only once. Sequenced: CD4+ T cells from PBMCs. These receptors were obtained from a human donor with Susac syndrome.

CDR3 amino acids: CASSPDRRGAYEQYF. CDR3 bases: TGTGCCAGCAGCCCCGACCGGAGGGGGGCCTACGAGCAGTACTTC. This chain joins TRBV6-6 and TRBJ2-7; D possibly uses TRBD1 or TRBD2 (6 bases each). CDR1 and CDR2 (germline): MNHNY, SVGAGI (reference sequence). Trimming removed 6 bases at V and 2 bases at J, with 17 bases between. The CDR3 consists of 15 residues.

The CDR3 bases are TGTGCCAGCAGTTTACGGGTTGCTGAAGCTTTCTTT. Its translation is CASSLRVAEAFF. The chain has TRBV12-3 or TRBV12-4 and TRBJ1-1; D unresolved. CDR3 size: 12 residues. V was trimmed by 2 bases and J by 6 bases, leaving 7 bases between them.

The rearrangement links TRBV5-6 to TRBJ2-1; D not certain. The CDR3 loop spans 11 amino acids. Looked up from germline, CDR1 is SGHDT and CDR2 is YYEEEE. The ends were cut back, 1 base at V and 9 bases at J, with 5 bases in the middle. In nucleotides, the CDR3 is TGTGCCAGCAGCTTGAGTGGTGAGCAGTTCTTC. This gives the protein CASSLSGEQFF. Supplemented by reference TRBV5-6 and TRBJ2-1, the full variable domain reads DAGVTQSPTHLIKTRGQQVTLRCSPKSGHDTVSWYQQALGQGPQFIFQYYEEEERQRGNFPDRFSGHQFPNYSSELNVNALLLGDSALYLCASSLSGEQFFGPGTRLTVL.

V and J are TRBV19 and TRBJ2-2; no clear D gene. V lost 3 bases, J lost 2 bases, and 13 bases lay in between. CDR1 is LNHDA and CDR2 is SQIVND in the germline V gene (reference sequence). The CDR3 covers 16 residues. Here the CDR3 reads CASSIPGYQNTGELFF. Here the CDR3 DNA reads TGTGCCAGTAGTATCCCAGGCTACCAAAACACCGGGGAGCTGTTTTTT.

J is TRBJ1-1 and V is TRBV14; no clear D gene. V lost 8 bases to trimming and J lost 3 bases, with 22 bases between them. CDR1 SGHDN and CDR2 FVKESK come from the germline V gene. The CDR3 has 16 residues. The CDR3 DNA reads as TGTGCCAGCGCACCTTATTACGTATTATTGGACACTGAAGCTTTCTTT. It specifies CASAPYYVLLDTEAFF. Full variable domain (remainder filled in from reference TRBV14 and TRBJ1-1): EAGVTQFPSHSVIEKGQTVTLRCDPISGHDNLYWYRRVMGKEIKFLLHFVKESKQDESGMPNNRFLAERTGGTYSTLKVQPAELEDSGVYFCASAPYYVLLDTEAFFGQGTRLTVV.

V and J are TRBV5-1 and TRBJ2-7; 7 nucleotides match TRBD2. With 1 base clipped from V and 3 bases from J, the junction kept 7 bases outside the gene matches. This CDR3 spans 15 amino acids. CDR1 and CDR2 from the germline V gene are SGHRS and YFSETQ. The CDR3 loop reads CASSLTEAGSYEQYF. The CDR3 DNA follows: TGCGCCAGCAGCTTGACGGAAGCGGGGAGCTACGAGCAGTACTTC.

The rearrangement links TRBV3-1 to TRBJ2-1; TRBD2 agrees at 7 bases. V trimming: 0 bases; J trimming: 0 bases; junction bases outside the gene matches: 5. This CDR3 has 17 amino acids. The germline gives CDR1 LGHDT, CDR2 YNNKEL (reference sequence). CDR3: CASSQDPAGISYNEQFF. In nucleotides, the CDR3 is TGTGCCAGCAGCCAAGACCCAGCGGGAATCTCCTACAATGAGCAGTTCTTC.

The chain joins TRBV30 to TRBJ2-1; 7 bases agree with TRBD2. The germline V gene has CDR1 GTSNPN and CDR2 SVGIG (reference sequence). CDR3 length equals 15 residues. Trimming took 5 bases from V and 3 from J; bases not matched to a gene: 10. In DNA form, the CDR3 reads TGTGCCTGGTTGAGCGGGAAGAGCCGCTACAATGAGCAGTTCTTC. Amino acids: CAWLSGKSRYNEQFF.

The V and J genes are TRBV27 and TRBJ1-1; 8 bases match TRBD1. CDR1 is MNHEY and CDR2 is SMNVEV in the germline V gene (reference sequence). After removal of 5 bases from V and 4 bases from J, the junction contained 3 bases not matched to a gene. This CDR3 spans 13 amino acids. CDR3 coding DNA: TGTGCCAGCAGTGTCACAGGGGGCACTGAAGCTTTCTTT. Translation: CASSVTGGTEAFF.

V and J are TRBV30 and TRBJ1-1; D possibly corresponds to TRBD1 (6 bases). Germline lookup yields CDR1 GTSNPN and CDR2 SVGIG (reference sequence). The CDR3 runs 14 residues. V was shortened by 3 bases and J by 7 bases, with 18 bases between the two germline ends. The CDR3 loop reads CAWRKDSFGGEAFF. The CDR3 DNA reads TGTGCCTGGAGAAAGGACAGTTTTGGGGGTGAAGCTTTCTTT.